These 26 T cell receptor beta chains were sequenced from one sample in a study of cytomegalovirus exposure and HLA in healthy donors. Primers for the PCR totalled 60 Vbeta and 13 Jbeta. The table came from immunoSEQ multiplex PCR; TCRdb's copy has only in-frame clones and leaves some out. There are 120,000 to 150,000 clones in the sample; roughly 78% occur only once, and 3% lies in the top ten. Input material: PBMCs. The receptors were gathered from a man between 35 and 55 years old in good health and CMV-seropositive.

The sample holds a few counts of this clone. Other DNA sequences in the sample encode the same CDR3. The chain recombines TRBV2 with TRBJ1-5, with 8 bases aligning to TRBD1. V trimming: 6 bases; J trimming: 4 bases; junction bases outside the gene matches: 8. The CDR3 spans 15 residues. Looked up from germline, CDR1 is SNHLY and CDR2 is FYNNEI. CDR3 region: CASRDLTGGNQPQHF. CDR3 coding DNA: TGTGCCAGCAGGGACCTAACAGGGGGTAATCAGCCCCAGCATTTT.

The rearrangement joins TRBV27 to TRBJ2-5, with D perhaps matching TRBD1 (7 bases). Trimming stripped 3 bases from V and 4 bases from J, with 15 bases between. The CDR3 runs to 15 residues. Germline V gene data show CDR1 as MNHEY and CDR2 as SMNVEV (reference sequence). The CDR3 nucleotides read TGTGCCAGCAGTTTTCAGGGGGGCTTCATAGAGACCCAGTACTTC. It codes for CASSFQGGFIETQYF.

The chain uses TRBV6-5 and TRBJ2-7; a possible D gene is TRBD1 (6 bases). Germline CDR1 is MNHEY and CDR2 is SVGAGI. With 8 bases removed from V and 6 bases from J, the gap between germline ends came to 11 bases. This CDR3 is built from 11 residues. The CDR3 bases are TGTGCCAGCGGCAGGGGCGGCGAGCAGTACTTC. Its translation: CASGRGGEQYF.

This clone was seen only a few times. The V call is TRBV6-5, the J call TRBJ2-3; 7 positions agree with TRBD2. Germline V lookup: CDR1 MNHEY, CDR2 SVGAGI. The CDR3 has 13 residues. Trimming cost V 6 bases and J 5 bases; bases outside gene matches: 5. CDR3 in DNA: TGTGCCAGCAGAGGACTAGGTGTAGATACGCAGTATTTT. This sequence encodes CASRGLGVDTQYF.

A word on this clone: Within the sample, other DNA sequences also encode this same CDR3. This rearrangement joins TRBV6-1 to TRBJ2-5, with D possibly TRBD1 on 6 matching bases. The germline V and J ends were trimmed by 0 bases and 6 bases, with 11 bases remaining between them. This CDR3 is built from 14 residues. Germline V CDR1 and CDR2: MNHNS, SASEGT. The CDR3 here is CASSEATQGKTQYF. CDR3 coding DNA: TGTGCCAGCAGTGAAGCCACCCAGGGGAAGACCCAGTACTTC.

This chain connects TRBV19 to TRBJ1-2, with a tentative D call TRBD1 (6 bases). V was shortened by 6 bases and J by 7 bases, with 21 bases between the two germline ends. Germline lookup yields CDR1 LNHDA and CDR2 SQIVND (reference sequence). The CDR3 is made up of 15 amino acids. CDR3 residues: CASSRGGALTTGYTF. CDR3 in DNA: TGTGCCAGTAGCAGGGGAGGGGCTCTGACTACTGGCTACACCTTC. The whole variable domain, remainder taken from reference TRBV19 and TRBJ1-2, is DGGITQSPKYLFRKEGQNVTLSCEQNLNHDAMYWYRQDPGQGLRLIYYSQIVNDFQKGDIAEGYSVSREKKESFPLTVTSAQKNPTAFYLCASSRGGALTTGYTFGSGTRLTVV.

The chain carries TRBV7-6 and TRBJ2-1; D may be TRBD2 (5 bases). The CDR3 length is 14 residues. V was trimmed by 0 bases and J by 7 bases, leaving 10 bases between them. Germline V CDR1 and CDR2: SGHVS, FNYEAQ. The chain's CDR3 is CASSLARTLNEQFF. For the CDR3, the DNA is TGTGCCAGCAGCTTAGCGAGGACTCTGAATGAGCAGTTCTTC.

Comments on this clone: Other DNA variants within this sample encode the same CDR3. This chain joins TRBV7-7 and TRBJ2-2; perhaps TRBD1 as D (5 bases). Trimming left V 2 bases short and J 1 base short, with 5 bases between. This CDR3 contains 14 residues. Per the germline V gene, CDR1 is SSHAT and CDR2 is FNYEAQ (reference sequence). This chain's CDR3 is CASSLTGNTGELFF. CDR3 nucleotide sequence: TGTGCCAGCAGCTTAACAGGGAACACCGGGGAGCTGTTTTTT. Filled out from reference TRBV7-7 and TRBJ2-2, the complete variable domain reads GAGVSQSPRYKVTKRGQDVTLRCDPISSHATLYWYQQALGQGPEFLTYFNYEAQPDKSGLPSDRFSAERPEGSISTLTIQRTEQRDSAMYRCASSLTGNTGELFFGEGSRLTVL.

The chain links TRBV9 to TRBJ2-1; D is possibly TRBD1 (5 bases). Germline V gene lookup returns CDR1 SGDLS and CDR2 YYNGEE. Trimming took off 2 bases at V and 0 bases at J, with 9 bases between the two ends. The CDR3 runs 15 residues. The CDR3 sequence: CASSVHDSSYNEQFF. The CDR3 bases are TGTGCCAGCAGCGTGCACGACAGCTCCTACAATGAGCAGTTCTTC.

The V gene is TRBV18, the J gene TRBJ2-7; 9 bases map to TRBD1. V shed 3 bases, J shed 12 bases, and the junction held 9 bases outside the gene matches. Germline CDR1 and CDR2: KGHSH and LQKENI. The CDR3 sequence is 13 residues long. CDR3 coding DNA: TGTGCCAGCTCACCTAGTGGACAGGGGTTTTGGTACTTC. Translation: CASSPSGQGFWYF.

The chain uses TRBV11-2 and TRBJ2-1; the match to TRBD2 covers 10 bases. This CDR3 is 19 amino acids long. The germline CDR1 and CDR2 sequences are SGHAT and FQNNGV. The J segment lost 2 bases and the V segment lost 1 base, leaving 11 bases of the junction unmatched. As DNA, the CDR3 is TGTGCCAGCAGCTTAGTAAGGTATGGGAGCGGGAGGGCCTACAATGAGCAGTTCTTC. Its translation is CASSLVRYGSGRAYNEQFF.

CDR3: CASSLSTSGRLSSYEQYF. The CDR3 DNA reads TGTGCCAGCAGTTTGTCGACTAGCGGGAGGCTTAGCTCCTACGAGCAGTACTTC. V and J are TRBV28 and TRBJ2-7, with 13 nucleotides matching TRBD2. The CDR3 sequence is 18 residues long. Per the germline V gene, CDR1 is MDHEN and CDR2 is SYDVKM. V lost 3 bases, J lost 0 bases, and 8 bases stayed unmatched.

The gene calls are TRBV7-3 and TRBJ2-1, with unresolved D. Trimming left V 1 base short and J 0 bases short, with 4 bases between. The CDR3 is 14 amino acids. Germline V gene lookup returns CDR1 SGHTA and CDR2 FQGTGA. The CDR3 coding sequence is TGTGCCAGCAGCTTAAGCGCCTCCTACAATGAGCAGTTCTTC. This translates into CASSLSASYNEQFF.

The table lists this clone with a few counts. This chain uses TRBV27 with TRBJ2-5, with TRBD2 identical over 11 bases. The J segment lost 5 bases and the V segment lost 2 bases, leaving 10 bases of the junction unmatched. The CDR3 spans 17 residues. CDR1 is MNHEY and CDR2 is SMNVEV in the germline V gene (reference sequence). The chain's CDR3 is CASSLIGSGRAHETQYF. CDR3 nucleotide sequence: TGTGCCAGCAGTTTAATTGGTAGCGGGAGGGCACACGAGACCCAGTACTTC.

The chain employs TRBV11-3 and TRBJ2-3; TRBD2 agrees at 11 bases. The germline gives CDR1 SGHNT, CDR2 YENEEA. This CDR3 has 18 residues. The V segment lost 3 bases and the J segment 5 bases; nucleotides outside the gene matches: 13. CDR3 sequence reads: CASSFSGRARGRGDTQYF. CDR3 nucleotide sequence: TGTGCCAGCAGCTTTAGCGGGAGGGCCCGGGGTCGAGGAGATACGCAGTATTTT.

This chain uses TRBV15 with TRBJ1-5; TRBD1 is a possible D gene (5 bases). Germline values: CDR1 LNHNV, CDR2 YYDKDF (reference sequence). The CDR3 loop spans 14 amino acids. Trimming left V 1 base short and J 6 bases short, with 10 bases between. In DNA form, the CDR3 reads TGTGCCACCAGCAGAGTACAGGTCGGTCAGCCCCAGCATTTT. This encodes CATSRVQVGQPQHF.

The chain recombines TRBV11-3 with TRBJ2-1; TRBD1 agrees at 8 bases. The CDR3 loop spans 15 amino acids. The germline gives CDR1 SGHNT, CDR2 YENEEA. V was pared by 0 bases and J by 8 bases, with 6 bases of the junction left unmatched. This CDR3 is CASSLETQGGDEQFF. The DNA of the CDR3 is TGTGCCAGCAGCTTAGAGACACAGGGGGGCGATGAGCAGTTCTTC.

The genes are TRBV2 and TRBJ2-5; D not certain. In germline, CDR1 is SNHLY, CDR2 FYNNEI. The CDR3 contains 13 residues. V gave up 4 bases and J gave up 4 bases, with 10 bases separating them. DNA for the CDR3: TGTGCCAGCAGTGGAGACTTCTTAGAGACCCAGTACTTC. It translates to CASSGDFLETQYF.

The rearrangement uses TRBV7-4 and TRBJ1-3; D ambiguous. Germline V CDR1 and CDR2: SGHVT, SQSDAQ. V gave up 5 bases and J gave up 2 bases, with 10 bases separating them. The length of the CDR3 is 14 residues. CDR3: CASSAQAAGNTIYF. CDR3 bases: TGTGCCAGCAGCGCTCAAGCGGCTGGAAACACCATATATTTT. Drawing the rest from reference TRBV7-4 and TRBJ1-3, the complete variable domain is GAGVSQSPRYKVAKRGRDVALRCDSISGHVTLYWYRQTLGQGSEVLTYSQSDAQRDKSGRPSGRFSAERPERSVSTLKIQRTEQGDSAVYLCASSAQAAGNTIYFGEGSWLTVV.

CDR3 sequence: CASSPTGGPNTEAFF. CDR3 in DNA: TGTGCCAGCAGTCCGACAGGGGGCCCAAACACTGAAGCTTTCTTT. The chain links TRBV2 to TRBJ1-1; TRBD1 agrees at 10 bases. The V segment lost 5 bases and the J segment 2 bases; nucleotides outside the gene matches: 5. Looked up from germline, CDR1 is SNHLY and CDR2 is FYNNEI. The CDR3 is 15 amino acids. Based on the CDR3 plus reference TRBV2 and TRBJ1-1, the full variable domain is EPEVTQTPSHQVTQMGQEVILRCVPISNHLYFYWYRQILGQKVEFLVSFYNNEISEKSEIFDDQFSVERPDGSNFTLKIRSTKLEDSAMYFCASSPTGGPNTEAFFGQGTRLTVV.

The V and J genes are TRBV29-1 and TRBJ2-7; the match to TRBD1 covers 7 bases. Germline lookup yields CDR1 SQVTM and CDR2 ANQGSEA. This CDR3 is built from 11 residues. The J segment lost 3 bases and the V segment lost 7 bases, leaving 3 bases of the junction unmatched. CDR3 region: CSGRTGYEQYF. The CDR3 region has the DNA TGCAGCGGGCGGACAGGCTACGAGCAGTACTTC.

The genes are TRBV4-1 and TRBJ2-3; TRBD1 is a possible D gene (6 bases). The V and J ends lost 3 bases and 7 bases respectively, with 17 bases between them. Germline assignment: CDR1 MGHRA and CDR2 YSYEKL. The CDR3 covers 15 residues. In DNA form, the CDR3 reads TGCGCCAGCAGCCACCCGGTCAAGGGGGAGTATACGCAGTATTTT. Residues: CASSHPVKGEYTQYF.

This clone was found once. The chain recombines TRBV5-1 with TRBJ2-1; 7 bases line up with TRBD2. V was clipped by 4 bases and J by 0 bases; unmatched bases: 4. This CDR3 has 15 amino acids. Germline-derived CDR1 and CDR2 are SGHRS and YFSETQ. This chain's CDR3 is CASSTGLRSYNEQFF. The CDR3 DNA follows: TGCGCCAGCAGCACGGGACTACGCTCCTACAATGAGCAGTTCTTC.

The chain uses TRBV5-1 and TRBJ2-5; perhaps TRBD1 as D (6 bases). The J call is uncertain, as TRBJ2-7 better fits the DNA end. The CDR3 covers 14 residues. Germline CDR1 and CDR2: SGHRS and YFSETQ. CDR3 sequence: CASSFSGYRDEQYF. The CDR3 DNA sequence: TGCGCCAGCAGCTTCTCAGGGTACAGGGACGAGCAGTACTTC.

The rearrangement uses TRBV13 and TRBJ1-3, with D possibly being TRBD1 (5 bases). Trimming pared 2 bases from V and 1 base from J, leaving 9 bases between. Germline V gene lookup returns CDR1 PRHDT and CDR2 FYEKMQ (reference sequence). The CDR3 sequence is 15 residues long. Written as DNA, the CDR3 is TGTGCCAGCAGCTTATCAGGGAGGTCTGGAAACACCATATATTTT. Translated, it gives CASSLSGRSGNTIYF.

The V call is TRBV6-6, the J call TRBJ2-1; tentatively, D is TRBD1 (5 bases). V was clipped by 5 bases and J by 5 bases, with 13 bases between them. The length of the CDR3 is 14 residues. Germline CDR1 is MNHNY and CDR2 is SVGAGI (reference sequence). CDR3 sequence reads: CASSPRQTNNEQFF. The CDR3 DNA sequence: TGTGCCAGCAGTCCCAGACAGACGAACAATGAGCAGTTCTTC.